This T cell receptor (beta chain) was sequenced in a study of cytomegalovirus exposure and HLA in healthy donors. Amplification used 60 Vbeta primers and 13 Jbeta primers. The assay was immunoSEQ multiplex PCR, and TCRdb's table has in-frame clones only and misses some. The repertoire includes roughly 73,000 clones, approximately 78% of them detected once, and roughly 3.5% sits in the top ten. The CDR3 extends over 14 amino acids. Germline V gene sequence: CDR1 MNHNY, CDR2 SVGAGI (reference sequence). The junction had 1 base not matched to a gene; V was cut back by 0 bases and J by 5 bases. The chain joins TRBV6-6 to TRBJ1-1; 9 positions agree with TRBD1. This TCR was sampled from a man in his forties in good health and CMV-seronegative. Sequences were obtained from PBMCs. The CDR3 protein is CASSYSTGGTEAFF. DNA for the CDR3: TGTGCCAGCAGTTACTCGACAGGGGGGACTGAAGCTTTCTTT.